This entry features one T cell receptor (beta chain) sequence. This sample is part of a study of blood T cell repertoires in COVID-19. About the research overall: PBMCs, B-cell-depleted T cells, or T cells provided the cDNA or gDNA that made up the material.

Authors' methods: Counts of nucleated cells, estimated from reference gene primer amplification, were obtained. Data came from immunoSEQ multiplex PCR; TCRdb stores just in-frame clones and leaves some out. V and J calls plus clone size are reproduced from that table; the DNA served to infer D and trimming. The data contain roughly 330,000 clones, more than 70% of them seen just once; the ten biggest clones take up approximately 5.3%. Participants' reported clinical history set cohort assignment. Recovered Cohort 3 donors showed two negative PCRs, clearance, or symptom resolution. The clonotype originates from a woman in her twenties or thirties who had recovered from COVID-19. Sequenced: PBMCs or T cells enriched from blood (not recorded which).

The CDR3 DNA is TGTGCCAGCAGTACTACCTATGGCTACACCTTC. As protein: CASSTTYGYTF. The chain carries TRBV6-6 and TRBJ1-2, with D unclear. This CDR3 region has 11 residues. Germline loops: CDR1 MNHNY, CDR2 SVGAGI (reference sequence). Trimming removed 5 bases from V and 4 bases from J, with 5 bases in between.